Described below is a single TCR beta chain sequence and its context. The conserved closing phenylalanine or tryptophan is absent in this CDR3, likely reflecting a read error. Because the CDR3's place on the DNA is in doubt, the DNA is left out and the CDR3 is given as listed by TCRdb. In germline, CDR1 is SGHTA, CDR2 FQGNSA. Ends included, the CDR3 has 9 residues. The sample comes from a study of T cells in Graves' hyperthyroidism and ophthalmopathy. Graves' hyperthyroidism without ophthalmopathy progression within 18 months was termed stable. Lactation, pregnancy, other autoimmune disease or uncontrolled infection led to exclusion of patients. Amplified TCR beta CDR3 regions came from RNA transcripts. TCR CDR3 underwent first-round RT-PCR with the HTBI primer set. TCRdb independently ran MiXCR on the multiplex PCR reads; one entry per CDR3 protein. The sample contains around 100,000 distinct CDR3 sequences, less than 55% of which appear only once.

Sequenced input: blood. The chain recombines TRBV7-2 with TRBJ2-1; the D call of TRBD1 is as the table states it, not checked on the DNA. This clonotype was obtained from a man in his forties with Graves' hyperthyroidism. Here the CDR3 reads CASSQGGAG.